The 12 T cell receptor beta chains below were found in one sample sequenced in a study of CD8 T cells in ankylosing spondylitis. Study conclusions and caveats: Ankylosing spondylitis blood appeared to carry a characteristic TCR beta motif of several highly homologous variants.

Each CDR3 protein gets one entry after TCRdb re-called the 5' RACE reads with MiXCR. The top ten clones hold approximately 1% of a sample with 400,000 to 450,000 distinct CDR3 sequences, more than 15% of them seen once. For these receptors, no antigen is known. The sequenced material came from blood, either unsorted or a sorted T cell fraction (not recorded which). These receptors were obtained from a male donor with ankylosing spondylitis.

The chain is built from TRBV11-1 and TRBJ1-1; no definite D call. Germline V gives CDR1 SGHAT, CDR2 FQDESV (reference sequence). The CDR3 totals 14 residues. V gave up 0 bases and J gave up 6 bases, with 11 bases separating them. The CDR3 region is CASSLANGLSEAFF. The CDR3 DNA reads TGTGCCAGCAGCTTAGCCAACGGGCTCTCTGAAGCTTTCTTT.

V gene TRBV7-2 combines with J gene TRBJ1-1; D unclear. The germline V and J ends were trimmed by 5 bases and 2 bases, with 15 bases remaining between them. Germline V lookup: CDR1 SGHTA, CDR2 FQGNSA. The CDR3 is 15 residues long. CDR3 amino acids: CASSPRRSQNTEAFF. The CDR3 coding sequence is TGTGCCAGCAGCCCCCGGAGGAGCCAAAACACTGAAGCTTTCTTT.

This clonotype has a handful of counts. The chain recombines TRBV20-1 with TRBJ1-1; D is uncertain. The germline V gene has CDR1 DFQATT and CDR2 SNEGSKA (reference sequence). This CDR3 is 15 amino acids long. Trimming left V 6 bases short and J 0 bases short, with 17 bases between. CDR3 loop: CSADLYTPLNTEAFF. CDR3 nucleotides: TGCAGTGCGGATTTATACACACCCCTGAACACTGAAGCTTTCTTT.

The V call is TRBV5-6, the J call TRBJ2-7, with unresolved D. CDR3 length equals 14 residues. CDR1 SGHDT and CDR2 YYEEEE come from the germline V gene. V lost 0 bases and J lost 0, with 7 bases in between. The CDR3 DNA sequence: TGTGCCAGCAGCTTGGAGCCGAACTCCTACGAGCAGTACTTC. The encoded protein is CASSLEPNSYEQYF. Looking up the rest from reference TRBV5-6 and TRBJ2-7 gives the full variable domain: DAGVTQSPTHLIKTRGQQVTLRCSPKSGHDTVSWYQQALGQGPQFIFQYYEEEERQRGNFPDRFSGHQFPNYSSELNVNALLLGDSALYLCASSLEPNSYEQYFGPGTRLTVT.

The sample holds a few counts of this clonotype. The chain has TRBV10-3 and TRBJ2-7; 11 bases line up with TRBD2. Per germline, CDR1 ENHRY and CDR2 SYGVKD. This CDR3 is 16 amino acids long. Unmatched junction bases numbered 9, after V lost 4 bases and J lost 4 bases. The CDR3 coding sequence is TGTGCCATCAGTGGAGAGCTAGCGGGAGGAAGGTACGAGCAGTACTTC. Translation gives CAISGELAGGRYEQYF.

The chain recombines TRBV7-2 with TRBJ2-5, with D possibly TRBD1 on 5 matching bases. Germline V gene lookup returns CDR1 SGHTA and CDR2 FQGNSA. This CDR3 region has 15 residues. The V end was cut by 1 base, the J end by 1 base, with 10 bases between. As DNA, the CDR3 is TGTGCCAGCAGCTTAGGACAGCTACTCCAAGAGACCCAGTACTTC. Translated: CASSLGQLLQETQYF.

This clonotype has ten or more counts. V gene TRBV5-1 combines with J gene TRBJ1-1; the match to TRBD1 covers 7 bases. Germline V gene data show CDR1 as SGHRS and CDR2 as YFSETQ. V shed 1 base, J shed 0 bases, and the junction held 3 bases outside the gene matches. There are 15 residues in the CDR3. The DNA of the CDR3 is TGCGCCAGCAGCTTGCCGGACAGGCTGAACACTGAAGCTTTCTTT. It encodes CASSLPDRLNTEAFF.

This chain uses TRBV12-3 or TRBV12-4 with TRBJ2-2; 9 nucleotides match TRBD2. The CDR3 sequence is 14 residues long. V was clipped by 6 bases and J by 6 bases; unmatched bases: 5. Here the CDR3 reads CASSPGLAPGELFF. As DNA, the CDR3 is TGTGCCAGCAGCCCTGGACTAGCGCCCGGGGAGCTGTTTTTT.

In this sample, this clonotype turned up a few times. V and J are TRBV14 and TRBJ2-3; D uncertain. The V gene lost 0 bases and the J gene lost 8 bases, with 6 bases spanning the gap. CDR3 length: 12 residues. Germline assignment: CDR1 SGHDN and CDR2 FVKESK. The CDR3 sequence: CASSQDRITQYF. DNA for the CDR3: TGTGCCAGCAGCCAAGACCGTATTACGCAGTATTTT.

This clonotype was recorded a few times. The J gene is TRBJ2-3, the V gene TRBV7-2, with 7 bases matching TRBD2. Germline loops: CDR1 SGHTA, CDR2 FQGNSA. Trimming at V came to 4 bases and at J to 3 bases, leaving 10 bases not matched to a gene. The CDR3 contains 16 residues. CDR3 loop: CASSSPVAGQTDTQYF. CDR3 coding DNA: TGTGCCAGCAGCTCACCGGTAGCGGGCCAGACAGATACGCAGTATTTT.

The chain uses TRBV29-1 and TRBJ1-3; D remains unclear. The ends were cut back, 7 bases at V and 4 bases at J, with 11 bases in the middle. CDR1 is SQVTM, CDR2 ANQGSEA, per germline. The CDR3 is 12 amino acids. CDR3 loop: CSARVMGNTIYF. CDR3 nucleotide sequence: TGCAGCGCCCGGGTCATGGGAAACACCATATATTTT.

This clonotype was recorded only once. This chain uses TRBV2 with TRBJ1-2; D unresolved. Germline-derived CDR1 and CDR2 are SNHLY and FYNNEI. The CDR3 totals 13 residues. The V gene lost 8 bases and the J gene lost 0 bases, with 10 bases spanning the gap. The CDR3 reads CASEATANYGYTF. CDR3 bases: TGTGCCAGCGAAGCTACAGCTAACTATGGCTACACCTTC.